This TCR beta chain is drawn from a study of blood T cell repertoires in COVID-19 (dated by TCRdb to about 2020). A note on the overall study: Collaborator samples came from the United States, Italy and Spain and covered acute and convalescent phases of COVID-19. The material from the prospective study consisted of cDNA or gDNA derived from T cells, B-cell-depleted T cells, or PBMCs. Deeply sampled blood TCRbeta repertoires from subjects exposed to, actively infected with, or recovered from COVID-19 were included in the dataset. The repertoires were released in a freely available public database meant as a resource for research on the immune response to SARS-CoV-2. The samples were drawn from two sources: the first 160 participants of the ongoing ImmuneRACE study, and 1,000 to 1,500 subjects contributed by 6 global collaborators. Nearly every sample came with metadata listing a de-identified subject ID, COVID-19 status, age in years and sex. Where available, HLA class I and class II types were obtained from metadata supplied by the sample provider rather than from assay-based typing. General findings and caveats noted by the study authors: The amount of clinical and demographic metadata varied by source and participant and was provided uncurated.

The immunoSEQ Assay, a bias-controlled multiplex PCR, was used to amplify TCRbeta CDR3 regions from genomic DNA. For the original study's pipeline: The number of nucleated cells in each sample was estimated by amplification of reference gene primers within the assay. Sequence reads were collapsed and filtered to measure the absolute abundance of every unique TCRbeta CDR3 rearrangement. Productive Simpson clonality was computed per sample as the square root of Simpson's diversity index over productive rearrangements. TCRdb stores this immuneACCESS table with in-frame sequences only. Part of the clones is absent; in the studies checked, under half of the shortfall reflects unresolved V genes, and no reason is known for the rest. V, J and clone size reflect that table, while D and trimming were determined from the DNA. Present in this sample are about 74,000 clones, 80% to 90% of which were seen just once. The ten largest account for under 2% of the sample.

CDR3 length: 15 amino acids, cysteine to phenylalanine. CDR3 DNA is the only sequence kept; it has 45 bases, read in frame from the first base. The CDR1 and CDR2 encoded by the germline V gene are SGHVS and FNYEAQ. The germline V and J ends show losses of 4 bases and 9 bases respectively, and no gene match explains 10 bases of the junction. Regarding this clone: Its binding antigen is unknown. Nothing much larger sits one base from this clone, and base qualities are not available.

Each collaborating institution followed its own protocols to collect whole blood in K2EDTA tubes. For TCRbeta analysis, collaborators shipped samples as frozen whole blood, isolated PBMCs, or DNA extracted from either of those sample types. The chain is encoded by TRBV7-6 joined to TRBJ2-1, and 9 junction bases match TRBD2. Sample: peripheral blood. This clonotype was sampled from a woman of 80 years or more with active or convalescent COVID-19. This receptor carries the CDR3 CASSSRMIAGAEQFF. The sequence in DNA is TGTGCCAGCAGCTCCCGTATGATAGCGGGAGCTGAGCAGTTCTTC.